The 27 T cell receptor beta chains reported below all come from one sample, sequenced in a study of blood T cells in healthy people across ages. Together with a sample-barcoded 5' primer, a J-beta primer mix was included in a second PCR lasting about 7 to 11 cycles. Using its own MiXCR run on the 5' RACE reads, TCRdb lists one record per CDR3 protein. The data hold 700,000 to 950,000 distinct CDR3 sequences, with around 46% observed a single time. Input material: blood. These TCRs come from a woman aged 55-70 years in good health.

The chain is built from TRBV6-2 or TRBV6-3 and TRBJ1-1, with 11 bases aligning to TRBD1. This CDR3 has 13 amino acids. From germline, CDR1 is MNHEY and CDR2 SVGEGT. Unmatched junction bases numbered 3, after V lost 6 bases and J lost 6 bases. Here the CDR3 reads CASRGQGASEAFF. The CDR3 nucleotides read TGTGCCAGCAGAGGACAGGGGGCGTCTGAAGCTTTCTTT.

The chain links TRBV7-9 to TRBJ2-7; a possible D gene is TRBD1 (5 bases). Trimming took off 1 base at V and 1 base at J, with 11 bases between the two ends. There are 15 residues in the CDR3. Germline V gene lookup returns CDR1 SEHNR and CDR2 FQNEAQ (reference sequence). The CDR3 sequence: CASSLVWGSSYEQYF. In DNA form, the CDR3 reads TGTGCCAGCAGCTTAGTTTGGGGCTCATCCTACGAGCAGTACTTC.

This clonotype was detected only a few times. The chain links TRBV6-2 or TRBV6-3 to TRBJ2-7; D is tentatively TRBD1 or TRBD2 (5 bases each). V lost 2 bases to trimming and J lost 10 bases, with 12 bases between them. Germline V lookup: CDR1 MNHEY, CDR2 SVGEGT. The CDR3 spans 12 residues. The DNA for the CDR3 is TGTGCCAGCAGTTACACCGGGACCCATCAGTACTTC. It specifies CASSYTGTHQYF.

The chain carries TRBV20-1 and TRBJ2-7; D is perhaps TRBD1 (6 bases). The CDR3 has 13 residues. Germline V gene sequence: CDR1 DFQATT, CDR2 SNEGSKA (reference sequence). Trimming removed 3 bases from V and 0 bases from J, with 9 bases in between. In DNA form, the CDR3 reads TGCAGTGCTAGTACAGGGAGCTCCTACGAGCAGTACTTC. As protein: CSASTGSSYEQYF.

The table lists this clonotype with many counts. The V call is TRBV12-3 or TRBV12-4, the J call TRBJ2-7; 10 positions agree with TRBD1. The J call may be in error: the DNA end matches TRBJ2-5 better. The CDR3 totals 15 residues. CDR3 coding DNA: TGTGCCAGCAGTCTCCCGGGACAGGGGTTGGAGACCCAGTACTTC. Residues: CASSLPGQGLETQYF.

Many counts were recorded for this clonotype. As DNA, the CDR3 is TGCGCCAGCAGCCACGTCGGCGGCGGGGGGGCCGAGATACCCTACAATGAGCAGTTCTTC. Its translation is CASSHVGGGGAEIPYNEQFF. The chain couples TRBV5-1 to TRBJ2-1; TRBD2 aligns across 9 bases. This CDR3 is built from 20 residues. V trimming: 4 bases; J trimming: 2 bases; junction bases outside the gene matches: 19. Germline V gene sequence: CDR1 SGHRS, CDR2 YFSETQ.

The chain recombines TRBV29-1 with TRBJ1-1; 7 positions match TRBD1. After removal of 7 bases from V and 8 bases from J, the junction contained 4 bases not matched to a gene. In germline, CDR1 is SQVTM, CDR2 ANQGSEA. The CDR3 extends over 10 amino acids. DNA of the CDR3: TGCAGCGCGGGACAGTGGGAAGCTTTCTTT. Protein product: CSAGQWEAFF.

This clonotype occurred a few times. The CDR3 here is CASSLSAGGTEAFF. The CDR3 DNA sequence: TGCGCCAGCAGCTTGTCGGCCGGGGGGACTGAAGCTTTCTTT. This chain uses TRBV5-1 with TRBJ1-1; tentative D call: TRBD1 (5 bases). Germline CDR1 SGHRS, CDR2 YFSETQ. Between the trimmed V and J ends, which lost 1 base and 5 bases, there was a span of 12 bases. There are 14 residues in the CDR3.

CDR3 DNA sequence: TGTGCCAGCAGTTCCAGCGGCACTGAAGCTTTCTTT. This gives the protein CASSSSGTEAFF. The rearrangement uses TRBV27 and TRBJ1-1; D remains unclear. The CDR3 extends over 12 amino acids. Per the germline V gene, CDR1 is MNHEY and CDR2 is SMNVEV (reference sequence). V was shortened by 4 bases and J by 4 bases, with 7 bases between the two germline ends.

This chain links TRBV6-5 with TRBJ2-5; D not resolved. The J call may be in error: the DNA end matches TRBJ2-7 better. Germline V CDR1 and CDR2: MNHEY, SVGAGI. This CDR3 is built from 15 residues. Here the CDR3 DNA reads TGTGCCAGCAGTTACGGCAGGTTTAATAGCTACGAGCAGTACTTC. This encodes CASSYGRFNSYEQYF.

The J gene is TRBJ2-3, the V gene TRBV20-1, with D possibly TRBD2 on 7 matching bases. V was shortened by 3 bases and J by 4 bases, with 14 bases between the two germline ends. The V gene's germline CDR1 is DFQATT and CDR2 SNEGSKA (reference sequence). The CDR3 contains 14 residues. CDR3: CSASQAGAADTQYF. The CDR3 region has the DNA TGCAGTGCTAGTCAGGCGGGGGCCGCAGATACGCAGTATTTT.

Comment on this clonotype: A much larger clone differs by one base, so this may be a read error. The chain combines TRBV10-3 with TRBJ2-5, with D tentatively TRBD2 (5 bases). This CDR3 contains 15 residues. V was trimmed by 6 bases and J by 2 bases, leaving 16 bases between them. Germline lookup yields CDR1 ENHRY and CDR2 SYGVKD. CDR3 bases: TGTGCCATCAGGGCGGAATCGGGGAGACAAGAGACCCAGTACTTC. It codes for CAIRAESGRQETQYF.

This clonotype has just a few counts. The chain couples TRBV24-1 to TRBJ2-3; D unclear. The germline CDR1 and CDR2 sequences are KGHDR and SFDVKD. V gave up 5 bases and J gave up 3 bases, with 17 bases separating them. This CDR3 has 16 amino acids. The CDR3 sequence is CATSAQDELLTDTQYF. The CDR3 bases are TGTGCCACCAGTGCCCAAGACGAGCTTCTGACAGATACGCAGTATTTT.

The J gene is TRBJ1-2, the V gene TRBV12-3 or TRBV12-4; TRBD1 matches 8 bases. There are 15 residues in the CDR3. After removal of 6 bases from V and 7 bases from J, the junction contained 13 bases not matched to a gene. The DNA of the CDR3 is TGTGCCAGCAGCCCCACTCCCGGGACAGGTTCTGGCTACACCTTC. This codes for CASSPTPGTGSGYTF.

As to this clonotype: A much larger clonotype is one base distant, so this may be a read error. The rearrangement joins TRBV29-1 to TRBJ2-7, with 7 bases lining up with TRBD1. The germline V gene encodes CDR1 SQVTM and CDR2 ANQGSEA. The CDR3 contains 12 residues. The CDR3 sequence is CSVVRGNNEQCF. The CDR3 DNA follows: TGCAGCGTTGTCAGGGGGAACAATGAGCAGTGCTTC.

The V gene is TRBV20-1, the J gene TRBJ2-1; D is uncertain. The J call could be wrong; TRBJ2-7 is a better fit for the DNA end. The CDR3 consists of 12 residues. Germline CDR1 reads DFQATT; CDR2 reads SNEGSKA (reference sequence). In nucleotides, the CDR3 is TGCAGTGCCACCTTAAGCTACAATGAGCAGTACTTC. It encodes CSATLSYNEQYF.

This clonotype turned up a few times. This chain uses TRBV2 with TRBJ2-1; no clear D gene. In germline, CDR1 is SNHLY, CDR2 FYNNEI. V shed 4 bases and J shed 6 bases, with 13 bases lying between them. The length of the CDR3 is 14 residues. The CDR3, as DNA: TGTGCCAGCAGTGTTGGCAACCCCGGCAATGAGCAGTTCTTC. Protein sequence: CASSVGNPGNEQFF.

J is TRBJ2-5 and V is TRBV30, with TRBD1 matching over 9 bases. Germline trimming cut 4 bases from V and 5 bases from J; bases unmatched to any gene: 8. This CDR3 spans 14 amino acids. Germline V gene data show CDR1 as GTSNPN and CDR2 as SVGIG (reference sequence). As DNA, the CDR3 is TGTGCCTGGAAGGACAGGGGCCAGATCGAGACCCAGTACTTC. Translation gives CAWKDRGQIETQYF.

The chain links TRBV20-1 to TRBJ2-5; tentative D call: TRBD2 (5 bases). Germline loops: CDR1 DFQATT, CDR2 SNEGSKA (reference sequence). V lost 6 bases to trimming and J lost 0 bases, with 17 bases between them. This CDR3 region has 15 residues. The CDR3 DNA is TGCAGTGCCCCACCGGCGGACTGGTACCAAGAGACCCAGTACTTC. It translates to CSAPPADWYQETQYF.

The V and J genes are TRBV5-1 and TRBJ1-5; 11 bases are shared with TRBD1. CDR1 is SGHRS and CDR2 is YFSETQ in the germline V gene. After removal of 4 bases from V and 3 bases from J, the junction contained 6 bases not matched to a gene. The CDR3 loop spans 16 amino acids. Written as DNA, the CDR3 is TGCGCCAGCAGCAAAGGGACAGGGGGAGACAATCAGCCCCAGCATTTT. Translation: CASSKGTGGDNQPQHF. Together with reference TRBV5-1 and TRBJ1-5, the CDR3 gives the full variable domain: KAGVTQTPRYLIKTRGQQVTLSCSPISGHRSVSWYQQTPGQGLQFLFEYFSETQRNKGNFPGRFSGRQFSNSRSEMNVSTLELGDSALYLCASSKGTGGDNQPQHFGDGTRLSIL.

The J gene is TRBJ2-1, the V gene TRBV24-1; TRBD2 aligns across 13 bases. The junction had 9 bases not matched to a gene; V was cut back by 9 bases and J by 8 bases. The CDR3 spans 15 residues. The germline V gene encodes CDR1 KGHDR and CDR2 SFDVKD. Here the CDR3 reads CATPGRLAGGHEQFF. In DNA, the CDR3 is TGTGCCACCCCCGGGCGACTAGCGGGGGGTCATGAGCAGTTCTTC.

The chain recombines TRBV5-6 with TRBJ1-5; D may be TRBD1 (5 bases). Trimming took off 2 bases at V and 3 bases at J, with 15 bases between the two ends. This CDR3 contains 16 residues. The germline V gene has CDR1 SGHDT and CDR2 YYEEEE. CDR3 residues: CASSFGTEGPNQPQHF. The CDR3 coding sequence is TGTGCCAGCAGCTTCGGGACGGAGGGGCCCAATCAGCCCCAGCATTTT.

This clonotype has only one observation. The chain joins TRBV12-3 or TRBV12-4 to TRBJ1-2; D unresolved. The CDR3 totals 14 residues. The germline V and J ends were trimmed by 6 bases and 4 bases, with 15 bases remaining between them. The CDR3 sequence is CASSPQERLYGYTF. The CDR3 DNA reads TGTGCCAGCAGCCCCCAGGAGAGACTCTATGGCTACACCTTC.

This clonotype appeared a few times. V and J are TRBV5-1 and TRBJ2-7, with TRBD2 identical over 13 bases. The trim removed 1 base at V and 7 bases at J, leaving 5 bases unmatched. The CDR3 is 15 residues long. CDR1 is SGHRS and CDR2 is YFSETQ in the germline V gene. CDR3 amino acids: CASSLPAGLAGEQYF. CDR3 sequence (DNA): TGCGCCAGCAGCTTGCCCGCGGGACTAGCGGGAGAGCAGTACTTC.

This clonotype was seen a few times. The chain links TRBV7-9 to TRBJ1-2; TRBD1 aligns across 11 bases. With 0 bases clipped from V and 4 bases from J, the junction kept 10 bases outside the gene matches. From germline, CDR1 is SEHNR and CDR2 FQNEAQ (reference sequence). The CDR3 sequence is 18 residues long. The CDR3 is CASSLAGTGGTSVYGYTF. Here the CDR3 DNA reads TGTGCCAGCAGCTTAGCGGGGACAGGGGGGACTTCGGTCTATGGCTACACCTTC.

This clonotype has a handful of counts. The CDR3 is CASSDPGQVNNEQFF. The CDR3 region has the DNA TGTGCCAGCAGTGATCCGGGACAGGTTAACAATGAGCAGTTCTTC. This chain links TRBV28 with TRBJ2-1; 8 bases are a match to TRBD1. The CDR3 is 15 amino acids. Germline V gene sequence: CDR1 MDHEN, CDR2 SYDVKM. The ends lost 5 bases at V and 5 bases at J; junction bases unmatched: 8.

The sample holds many counts of this clonotype. V usage is TRBV12-3 or TRBV12-4 and J usage is TRBJ2-5, with unresolved D. Trimming took off 3 bases at V and 4 bases at J, with 12 bases between the two ends. CDR3 length: 14 amino acids. As DNA, the CDR3 is TGTGCCAGCAGTTTTAACTCACTGGGAGAGACCCAGTACTTC. Amino acid sequence: CASSFNSLGETQYF.